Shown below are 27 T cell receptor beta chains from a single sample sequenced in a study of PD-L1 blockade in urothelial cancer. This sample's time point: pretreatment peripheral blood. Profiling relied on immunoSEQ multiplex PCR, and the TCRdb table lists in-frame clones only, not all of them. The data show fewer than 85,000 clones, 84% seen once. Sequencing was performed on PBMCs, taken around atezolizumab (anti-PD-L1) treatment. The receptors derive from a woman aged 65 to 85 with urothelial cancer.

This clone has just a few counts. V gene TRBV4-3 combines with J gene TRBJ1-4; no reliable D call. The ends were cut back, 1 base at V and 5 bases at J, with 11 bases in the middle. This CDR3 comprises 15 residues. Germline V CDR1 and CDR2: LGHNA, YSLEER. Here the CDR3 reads CASSQVSAGNEKLFF. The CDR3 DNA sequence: TGCGCCAGCAGCCAAGTATCGGCAGGAAATGAAAAACTGTTTTTT.

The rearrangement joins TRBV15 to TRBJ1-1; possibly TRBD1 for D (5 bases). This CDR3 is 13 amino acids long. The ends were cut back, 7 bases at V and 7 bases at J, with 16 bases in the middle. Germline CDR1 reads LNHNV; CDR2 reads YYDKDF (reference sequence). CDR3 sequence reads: CATKLLLDSEAFF. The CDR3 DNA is TGTGCCACCAAACTCCTCCTCGACAGTGAAGCTTTCTTT.

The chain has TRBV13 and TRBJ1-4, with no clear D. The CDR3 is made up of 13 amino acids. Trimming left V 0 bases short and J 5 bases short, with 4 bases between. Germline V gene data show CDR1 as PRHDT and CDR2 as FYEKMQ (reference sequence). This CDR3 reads CASSLGQNEKLFF. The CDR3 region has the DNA TGTGCCAGCAGCTTAGGCCAGAATGAAAAACTGTTTTTT.

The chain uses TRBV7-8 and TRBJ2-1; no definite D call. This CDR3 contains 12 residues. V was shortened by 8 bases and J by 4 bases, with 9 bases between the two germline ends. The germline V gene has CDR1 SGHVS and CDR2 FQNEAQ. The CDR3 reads CASGRGYNEQFF. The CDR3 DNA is TGTGCCAGCGGCCGTGGTTACAATGAGCAGTTCTTC.

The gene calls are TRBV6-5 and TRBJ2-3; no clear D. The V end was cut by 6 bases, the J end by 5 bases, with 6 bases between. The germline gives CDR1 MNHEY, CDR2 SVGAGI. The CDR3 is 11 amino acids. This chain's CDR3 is CASSRQDTQYF. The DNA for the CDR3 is TGTGCCAGCAGCAGACAAGATACGCAGTATTTT.

The CDR3 nucleotides are TGTGCAAGTCGCTTAGCGGGGACTAGCGGAGGCAATGAGCAGTTCTTC. It encodes CASRLAGTSGGNEQFF. This rearrangement joins TRBV12-2 to TRBJ2-1; the table assigns TRBD2, which was not confirmed against the DNA. TRBV12-2 is a pseudogene. The CDR3 is 16 amino acids.

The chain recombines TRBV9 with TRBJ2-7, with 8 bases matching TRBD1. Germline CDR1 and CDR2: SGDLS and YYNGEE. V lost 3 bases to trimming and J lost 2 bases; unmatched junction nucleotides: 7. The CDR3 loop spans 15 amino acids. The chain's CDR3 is CASSAYPGQAYEQYF. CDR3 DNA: TGTGCCAGCAGCGCTTATCCGGGACAGGCCTACGAGCAGTACTTC.

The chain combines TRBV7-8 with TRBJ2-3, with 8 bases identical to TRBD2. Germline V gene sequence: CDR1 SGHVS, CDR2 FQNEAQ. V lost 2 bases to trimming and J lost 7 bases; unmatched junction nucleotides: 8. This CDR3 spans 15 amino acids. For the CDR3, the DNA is TGTGCCAGCAGCTTACGGGGGGGGAATCTAAATACGCAGTATTTT. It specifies CASSLRGGNLNTQYF.

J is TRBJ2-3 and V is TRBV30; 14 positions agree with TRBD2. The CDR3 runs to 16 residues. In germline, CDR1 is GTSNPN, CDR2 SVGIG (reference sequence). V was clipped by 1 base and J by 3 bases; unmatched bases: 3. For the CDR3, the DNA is TGTGCCTGGAGTGCGGGGACTAGCGGGGGAACAGATACGCAGTATTTT. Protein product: CAWSAGTSGGTDTQYF.

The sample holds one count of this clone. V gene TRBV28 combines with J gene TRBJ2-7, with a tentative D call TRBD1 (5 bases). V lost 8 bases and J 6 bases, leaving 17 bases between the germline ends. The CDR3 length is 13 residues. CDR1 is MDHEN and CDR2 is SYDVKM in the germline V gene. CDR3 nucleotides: TGTGCCAGCCGTTGGCAGGGCTTGGGCGAGCAGTACTTC. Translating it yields CASRWQGLGEQYF.

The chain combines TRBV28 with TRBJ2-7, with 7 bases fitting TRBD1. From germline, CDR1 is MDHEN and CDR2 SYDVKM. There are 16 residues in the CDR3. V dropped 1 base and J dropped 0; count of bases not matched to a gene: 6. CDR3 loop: CASSLLQGPSSYEQYF. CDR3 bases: TGTGCCAGCAGTTTATTACAGGGGCCCAGCTCCTACGAGCAGTACTTC.

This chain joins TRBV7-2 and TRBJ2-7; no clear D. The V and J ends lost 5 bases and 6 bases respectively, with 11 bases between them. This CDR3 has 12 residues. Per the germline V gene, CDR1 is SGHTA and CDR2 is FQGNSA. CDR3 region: CASSPPLSEQYF. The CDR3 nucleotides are TGTGCCAGCAGCCCCCCTCTTAGCGAGCAGTACTTC.

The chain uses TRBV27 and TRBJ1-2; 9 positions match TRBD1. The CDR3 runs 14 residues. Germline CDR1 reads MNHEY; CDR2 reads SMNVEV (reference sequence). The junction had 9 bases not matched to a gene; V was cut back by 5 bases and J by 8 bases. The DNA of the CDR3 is TGTGCCAGCAGTCCCGGGACAGGGTATCTAGGCTACACCTTC. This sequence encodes CASSPGTGYLGYTF.

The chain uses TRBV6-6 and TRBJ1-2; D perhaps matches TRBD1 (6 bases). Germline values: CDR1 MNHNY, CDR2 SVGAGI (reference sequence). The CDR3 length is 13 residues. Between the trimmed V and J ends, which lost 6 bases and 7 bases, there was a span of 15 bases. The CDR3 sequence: CASRSQGSSGYTF. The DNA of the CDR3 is TGTGCCAGCAGATCACAGGGATCTTCTGGCTACACCTTC.

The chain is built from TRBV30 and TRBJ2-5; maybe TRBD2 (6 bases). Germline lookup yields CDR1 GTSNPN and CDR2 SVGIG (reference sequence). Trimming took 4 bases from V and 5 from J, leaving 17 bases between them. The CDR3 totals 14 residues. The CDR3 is CAWTPLGGSETQYF. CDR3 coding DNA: TGTGCCTGGACCCCCTTGGGGGGTTCGGAGACCCAGTACTTC. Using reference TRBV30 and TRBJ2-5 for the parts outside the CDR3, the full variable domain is SQTIHQWPATLVQPVGSPLSLECTVEGTSNPNLYWYRQAAGRGLQLLFYSVGIGQISSEVPQNLSASRPQDRQFILSSKKLLLSDSGFYLCAWTPLGGSETQYFGPGTRLLVL.

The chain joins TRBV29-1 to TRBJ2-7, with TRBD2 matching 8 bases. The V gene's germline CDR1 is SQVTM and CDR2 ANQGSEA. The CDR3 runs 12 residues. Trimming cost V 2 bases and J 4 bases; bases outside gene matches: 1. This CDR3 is CSVERGGYEQYF. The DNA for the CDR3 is TGCAGCGTTGAACGGGGGGGGTACGAGCAGTACTTC.

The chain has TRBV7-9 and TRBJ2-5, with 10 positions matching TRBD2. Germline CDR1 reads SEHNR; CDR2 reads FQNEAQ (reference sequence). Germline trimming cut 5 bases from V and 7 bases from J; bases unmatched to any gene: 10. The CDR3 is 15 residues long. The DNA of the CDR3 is TGTGCCAGCAGCCTATTAGCGGGAGGTGATGCGACCCAGTACTTC. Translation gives CASSLLAGGDATQYF.

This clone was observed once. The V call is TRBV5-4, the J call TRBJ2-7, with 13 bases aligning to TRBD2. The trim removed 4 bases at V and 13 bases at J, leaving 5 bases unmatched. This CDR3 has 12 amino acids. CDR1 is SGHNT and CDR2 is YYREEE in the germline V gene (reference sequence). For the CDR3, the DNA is TGTGCCAGCAGCAAAGGACTAGCGGGGGAATACTTC. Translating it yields CASSKGLAGEYF.

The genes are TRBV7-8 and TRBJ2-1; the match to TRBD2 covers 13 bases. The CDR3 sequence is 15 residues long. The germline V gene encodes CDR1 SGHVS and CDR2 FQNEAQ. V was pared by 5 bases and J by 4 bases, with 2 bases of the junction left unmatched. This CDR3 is CASSRTSGGYNEQFF. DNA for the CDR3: TGTGCCAGCAGCCGGACTAGCGGGGGATACAATGAGCAGTTCTTC.

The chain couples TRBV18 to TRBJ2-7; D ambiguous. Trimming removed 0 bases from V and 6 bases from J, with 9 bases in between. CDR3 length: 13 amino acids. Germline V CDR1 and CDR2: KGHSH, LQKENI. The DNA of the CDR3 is TGTGCCAGCTCACCACCGTCCTCCCCCGAGCAGTACTTC. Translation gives CASSPPSSPEQYF.

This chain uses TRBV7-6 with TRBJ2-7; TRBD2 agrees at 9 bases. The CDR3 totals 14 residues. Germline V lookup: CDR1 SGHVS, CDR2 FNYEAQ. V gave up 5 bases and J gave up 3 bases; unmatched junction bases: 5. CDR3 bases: TGTGCCAGCAGCCCGGCGGGGGGGAGCTACGAGCAGTACTTC. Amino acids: CASSPAGGSYEQYF.

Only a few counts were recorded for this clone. The CDR3 is CASSQQPGLALHTQYF. As DNA, the CDR3 is TGCGCCAGCAGCCAGCAACCGGGACTAGCCTTGCATACGCAGTATTTT. The chain is built from TRBV4-1 and TRBJ2-3, with 9 bases identical to TRBD2. Looked up from germline, CDR1 is MGHRA and CDR2 is YSYEKL. The CDR3 has 16 residues. The V segment lost 3 bases and the J segment 7 bases; nucleotides outside the gene matches: 11.

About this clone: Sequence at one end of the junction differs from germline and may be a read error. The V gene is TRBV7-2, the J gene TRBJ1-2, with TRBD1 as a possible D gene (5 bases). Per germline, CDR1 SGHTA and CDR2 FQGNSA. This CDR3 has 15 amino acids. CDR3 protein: CASSLGGWGNFGYTF. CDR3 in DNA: TGTGCCAGCAGCTTAGGGGGCTGGGGAAACTTTGGCTACACCTTC. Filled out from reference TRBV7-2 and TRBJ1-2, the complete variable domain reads GAGVSQSPSNKVTEKGKDVELRCDPISGHTALYWYRQSLGQGLEFLIYFQGNSAPDKSGLPSDRFSAERTGGSVSTLTIQRTQQEDSAVYLCASSLGGWGNFGYTFGSGTRLTVV.

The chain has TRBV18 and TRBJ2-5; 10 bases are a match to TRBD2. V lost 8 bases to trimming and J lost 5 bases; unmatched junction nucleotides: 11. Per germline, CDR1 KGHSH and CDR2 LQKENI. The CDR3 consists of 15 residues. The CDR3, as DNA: TGTGCCAGCCGTTCCAGCGGGAGGGCCGGTGAGACCCAGTACTTC. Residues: CASRSSGRAGETQYF.

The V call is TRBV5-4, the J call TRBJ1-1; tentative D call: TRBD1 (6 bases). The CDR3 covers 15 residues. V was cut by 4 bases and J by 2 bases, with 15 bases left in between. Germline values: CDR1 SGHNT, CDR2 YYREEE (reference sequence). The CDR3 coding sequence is TGTGCCAGCAGCCCACAAGGACAGATAAACACTGAAGCTTTCTTT. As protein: CASSPQGQINTEAFF.

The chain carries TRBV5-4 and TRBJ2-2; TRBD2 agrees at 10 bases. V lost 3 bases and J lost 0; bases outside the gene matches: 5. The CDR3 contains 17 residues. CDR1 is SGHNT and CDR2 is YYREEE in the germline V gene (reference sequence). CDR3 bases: TGTGCCAGCAGCTCAGGAGGACTAGCGGCGAACACCGGGGAGCTGTTTTTT. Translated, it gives CASSSGGLAANTGELFF.

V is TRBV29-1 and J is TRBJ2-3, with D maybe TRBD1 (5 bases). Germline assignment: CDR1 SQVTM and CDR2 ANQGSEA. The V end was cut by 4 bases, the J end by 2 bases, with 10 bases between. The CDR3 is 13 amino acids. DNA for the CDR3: TGCAGCGTTGGGGGCCGGTACACAGATACGCAGTATTTT. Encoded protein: CSVGGRYTDTQYF.